The 27 T cell receptor beta chains reported below all come from one sample, sequenced in a study of T-cell reconstitution after alpha-beta-depleted transplantation in children. Researchers prepared the TCRbeta library using unique molecular identifiers, the study reports. TCRdb re-derived calls from the PCR reads in MiXCR, one entry per CDR3 protein. This sample has approximately 50,000 distinct CDR3 sequences, with 5.8% found just once. This material consisted of PBMCs, mostly from graft donor cells, taken 60 days after TCRalphabeta/CD19-depleted stem cell transplant. These receptors all come from a female patient aged 2-9 years who had a stem cell transplant for aplastic anemia, so the T cells may come from the graft donor.

This clonotype was counted many times. The rearrangement joins TRBV20-1 to TRBJ2-5; 8 bases agree with TRBD2. V shed 4 bases and J 9 bases; nucleotides not matched to a gene: 19. The germline CDR1 and CDR2 sequences are DFQATT and SNEGSKA (reference sequence). This CDR3 region has 16 residues. The CDR3 DNA is TGCAGTGCTAACACCATAGCGGGATCCTCCACGGCCCCCCAGTACTTC. Translated, it gives CSANTIAGSSTAPQYF.

This clonotype was seen many times. The chain employs TRBV12-3 or TRBV12-4 and TRBJ1-3, with D hard to call. The CDR3 consists of 14 residues. The V end lost 7 bases, the J end lost 0 bases, and 10 bases lay between the germline ends. CDR3 DNA sequence: TGTGCCAGCACCCTCTGGGGCTCTGGAAACACCATATATTTT. This sequence encodes CASTLWGSGNTIYF.

This clonotype was detected many times. V gene TRBV7-8 combines with J gene TRBJ1-6, with D possibly TRBD1 on 5 matching bases. V was cut by 0 bases and J by 0 bases, with 9 bases left in between. The germline V gene has CDR1 SGHVS and CDR2 FQNEAQ. The CDR3 loop spans 17 amino acids. This CDR3 reads CASSLATAISYNSPLHF. CDR3 DNA sequence: TGTGCCAGCAGCTTAGCGACAGCCATCTCCTATAATTCACCCCTCCACTTT.

This clonotype was recorded at least ten times. V is TRBV7-8 and J is TRBJ2-3; no definite D call. This CDR3 is built from 14 residues. CDR1 is SGHVS, CDR2 FQNEAQ, per germline. V lost 1 base, J lost 4 bases, and 9 bases lay in between. The CDR3: CASSLVTLPDTQYF. The CDR3 bases are TGTGCCAGCAGCTTAGTTACCCTCCCAGATACGCAGTATTTT.

This clonotype was counted at least ten times. The gene calls are TRBV29-1 and TRBJ1-3; D is undetermined. CDR1 is SQVTM, CDR2 ANQGSEA, per germline. This CDR3 is 10 amino acids long. V dropped 6 bases and J dropped 6 bases, with 6 bases sitting between them. The CDR3: CSVHLNTIYF. CDR3 coding DNA: TGCAGCGTCCACCTAAACACCATATATTTT.

The rearrangement joins TRBV4-1 to TRBJ2-2; 11 bases map to TRBD2. Germline V lookup: CDR1 MGHRA, CDR2 YSYEKL. The CDR3 has 20 amino acids. The V segment lost 1 base and the J segment 0 bases; nucleotides outside the gene matches: 10. In nucleotides, the CDR3 is TGCGCCAGCAGCCAAGTTCCGTCGCTAGCGGGAGGTACGAACACCGGGGAGCTGTTTTTT. As protein: CASSQVPSLAGGTNTGELFF.

This clonotype was found many times. The chain has TRBV12-3 or TRBV12-4 and TRBJ2-1; 8 positions match TRBD2. The ends lost 6 bases at V and 0 bases at J; junction bases unmatched: 7. This CDR3 has 16 amino acids. CDR3 residues: CASSNLAGSSYNEQFF. As DNA, the CDR3 is TGTGCCAGCAGCAACTTAGCGGGAAGCTCCTACAATGAGCAGTTCTTC.

This clonotype was recorded at least ten times. The V call is TRBV12-3 or TRBV12-4, the J call TRBJ1-2, with D perhaps matching TRBD1 (5 bases). The CDR3 covers 14 residues. Trimming stripped 6 bases from V and 4 bases from J, with 15 bases between. The CDR3 nucleotides read TGTGCCAGCAGCCCCGGGGGAGATACCTATGGCTACACCTTC. Its protein product is CASSPGGDTYGYTF.

This clonotype was seen at least ten times. The gene calls are TRBV16 and TRBJ1-5; D call uncertain. V lost 0 bases and J lost 11, with 17 bases in between. The CDR3 loop spans 15 amino acids. CDR1 is KGHSY, CDR2 FQNENV, per germline. The CDR3 is CASSQSNAITSTQHF. The DNA for the CDR3 is TGTGCCAGCAGCCAATCCAACGCCATAACCAGTACCCAGCATTTT. Using reference TRBV16 and TRBJ1-5 for the parts outside the CDR3, the full variable domain is GEEVAQTPKHLVRGEGQKAKLYCAPIKGHSYVFWYQQVLKNEFKFLISFQNENVFDETGMPKERFSAKCLPNSPCSLEIQATKLEDSAVYFCASSQSNAITSTQHFGDGTRLSIL.

This clonotype was picked up many times. The chain has TRBV28 and TRBJ2-5; D uncertain. This CDR3 region has 13 residues. The germline gives CDR1 MDHEN, CDR2 SYDVKM. V lost 4 bases and J 2 bases, leaving 8 bases between the germline ends. The CDR3 is CASSSHKQETQYF. CDR3 nucleotide sequence: TGTGCCAGCAGTTCTCACAAGCAAGAGACCCAGTACTTC. The variable domain in full, completed from reference TRBV28 and TRBJ2-5, reads DVKVTQSSRYLVKRTGEKVFLECVQDMDHENMFWYRQDPGLGLRLIYFSYDVKMKEKGDIPEGYSVSREKKERFSLILESASTNQTSMYLCASSSHKQETQYFGPGTRLLVL.

Many counts were recorded for this clonotype. The chain carries TRBV20-1 and TRBJ2-7; 12 bases align to TRBD2. The CDR3 is 13 residues long. After removal of 4 bases from V and 2 bases from J, the junction contained 0 bases not matched to a gene. CDR1 is DFQATT, CDR2 SNEGSKA, per germline (reference sequence). CDR3 loop: CSATSGRAYEQYF. As DNA, the CDR3 is TGCAGTGCTACTAGCGGGAGGGCCTACGAGCAGTACTTC.

This clonotype occurred many times. Written as DNA, the CDR3 is TGCGCCAGCAGTGATAGGGGTGGAAACACCATATATTTT. The encoded protein is CASSDRGGNTIYF. The gene calls are TRBV10-2 and TRBJ1-3; a weak D match, TRBD1 (5 bases). The CDR3 contains 13 residues. Looked up from germline, CDR1 is WSHSY and CDR2 is SAAADI. Trimming shortened V by 3 bases and J by 3 bases, and 6 bases separated the two germline ends.

This clonotype was seen ten or more times. The chain recombines TRBV29-1 with TRBJ2-7, with a possible D match to TRBD1 (6 bases). The V gene lost 5 bases and the J gene lost 0 bases, with 14 bases spanning the gap. Per germline, CDR1 SQVTM and CDR2 ANQGSEA. This CDR3 spans 14 amino acids. The CDR3 DNA follows: TGCAGCGTTTTAACAGGGACCCCCTCCTACGAGCAGTACTTC. Protein: CSVLTGTPSYEQYF.

In this sample, this clonotype turned up many times. The rearrangement links TRBV6-5 to TRBJ1-2; the match to TRBD1 covers 8 bases. The germline V gene has CDR1 MNHEY and CDR2 SVGAGI. This CDR3 has 11 amino acids. V was pared by 8 bases and J by 8 bases, with 4 bases of the junction left unmatched. The CDR3 bases are TGTGCCAGCGGCAGGGGGCTAGGCTACACCTTC. Protein product: CASGRGLGYTF.

This clonotype was seen many times. The J gene is TRBJ2-1, the V gene TRBV10-2; 7 bases fit TRBD2. V lost 6 bases and J lost 9; bases outside the gene matches: 17. There are 16 residues in the CDR3. Germline lookup yields CDR1 WSHSY and CDR2 SAAADI. CDR3: CASSDPGGSTKGEQFF. The CDR3 DNA is TGCGCCAGCAGCGACCCGGGGGGTTCCACTAAGGGTGAGCAGTTCTTC.

Many counts were recorded for this clonotype. This chain uses TRBV5-6 with TRBJ2-7; 8 bases map to TRBD2. V shed 5 bases and J 5 bases; nucleotides not matched to a gene: 9. The CDR3 has 14 amino acids. Germline CDR1 is SGHDT and CDR2 is YYEEEE. CDR3: CASSYSGAGNEQYF. CDR3 nucleotide sequence: TGTGCCAGCAGTTATAGCGGGGCTGGTAACGAGCAGTACTTC.

This clonotype has ten or more counts. This sequence joins TRBV7-9 and TRBJ1-2; tentative D call: TRBD1 (5 bases). The CDR3 is made up of 16 amino acids. Trimming pared 5 bases from V and 4 bases from J, leaving 20 bases between. CDR1 and CDR2 (germline): SEHNR, FQNEAQ (reference sequence). CDR3 nucleotide sequence: TGTGCCAGCAGCCCCCCCCTTGGCAGGGCAGGCTATGGCTACACCTTC. The encoded protein is CASSPPLGRAGYGYTF.

This clonotype showed up many times. The chain links TRBV6-2 or TRBV6-3 to TRBJ2-7; TRBD1 agrees at 9 bases. The CDR3 is 15 amino acids. Germline assignment: CDR1 MNHEY and CDR2 SVGEGT. V was clipped by 2 bases and J by 7 bases; unmatched bases: 9. The CDR3 DNA follows: TGTGCCAGCAGTTACGGGACAGGGTCCTTCGGGGAGCAGTACGTC. It yields the protein CASSYGTGSFGEQYV.

This clonotype was recorded at least ten times. The rearrangement links TRBV6-4 to TRBJ2-2, with 7 bases lining up with TRBD1. This CDR3 has 15 amino acids. V was clipped by 0 bases and J by 5 bases; unmatched bases: 3. In germline, CDR1 is MRHNA, CDR2 SNTAGT. The CDR3 loop is CASSDSRRGTGELFF. CDR3 DNA: TGTGCCAGCAGTGACTCGCGCAGGGGGACCGGGGAGCTGTTTTTT.

This clonotype was counted many times. The chain joins TRBV12-3 or TRBV12-4 to TRBJ1-4; no clear D gene. The CDR3 has 15 residues. V lost 6 bases, J lost 7 bases, and 18 bases lay in between. In DNA form, the CDR3 reads TGTGCCAGCAGCCCCGCAGTTACCGGCGGTGAAAAACTGTTTTTT. This gives the protein CASSPAVTGGEKLFF.

Ten or more counts support this clonotype. This chain links TRBV28 with TRBJ2-3, with 7 nucleotides matching TRBD2. The V gene end was trimmed by 6 bases and the J gene end by 2 bases; junction bases not matched to a gene: 11. The CDR3 consists of 16 residues. Germline values: CDR1 MDHEN, CDR2 SYDVKM. In DNA, the CDR3 is TGTGCCAGCAGGGGCGGCTTAGCGGGTTACACAGATACGCAGTATTTT. Protein product: CASRGGLAGYTDTQYF.

Many counts were recorded for this clonotype. CDR3 sequence reads: CASSVPSGGVTDTQYF. For the CDR3, the DNA is TGTGCCAGCAGCGTCCCTAGCGGGGGTGTAACAGATACGCAGTATTTT. The gene calls are TRBV7-9 and TRBJ2-3; TRBD2 matches 10 bases. Germline loops: CDR1 SEHNR, CDR2 FQNEAQ (reference sequence). V was clipped by 5 bases and J by 3 bases; unmatched bases: 8. This CDR3 has 16 amino acids.

In this sample, this clonotype turned up many times. The rearrangement links TRBV28 to TRBJ2-1; 13 nucleotides line up with TRBD2. Germline V lookup: CDR1 MDHEN, CDR2 SYDVKM. This CDR3 is built from 15 residues. With V trimmed by 5 bases and J by 3 bases, 1 base remained unmatched. The CDR3 coding sequence is TGTGCCAGCAGTAGGACTAGCGGGAGCTACAATGAGCAGTTCTTC. Encoded protein: CASSRTSGSYNEQFF.

This clonotype occurred once. The gene calls are TRBV30 and TRBJ1-2, with 9 bases aligning to TRBD1. The CDR3 spans 12 residues. Germline CDR1 and CDR2: GTSNPN and SVGIG (reference sequence). The V and J ends lost 6 bases and 7 bases, in that order; junction bases with no gene match: 6. The CDR3 loop is CACTRDRAGYTF. The CDR3 DNA follows: TGTGCCTGTACCCGGGACAGGGCTGGCTACACCTTC.

This clonotype was detected only a few times. The J gene is TRBJ2-5, the V gene TRBV20-1, with D tentatively TRBD1 (6 bases). CDR1 DFQATT and CDR2 SNEGSKA come from the germline V gene (reference sequence). The V gene lost 2 bases and the J gene lost 5 bases, with 18 bases spanning the gap. This CDR3 is built from 15 residues. The CDR3 loop reads CSARSLTGWWETQYF. In DNA form, the CDR3 reads TGCAGTGCTAGATCCCTTACAGGGTGGTGGGAGACCCAGTACTTC.

This clonotype came up many times. This sequence joins TRBV7-9 and TRBJ2-5; D ambiguous. The CDR3 is made up of 11 amino acids. With 7 bases removed from V and 5 bases from J, the gap between germline ends came to 8 bases. Germline CDR1 and CDR2: SEHNR and FQNEAQ (reference sequence). CDR3 region: CASTLGETQYF. In DNA, the CDR3 is TGTGCCAGCACCCTCGGGGAGACCCAGTACTTC. Together with reference TRBV7-9 and TRBJ2-5, the CDR3 gives the full variable domain: DTGVSQNPRHKITKRGQNVTFRCDPISEHNRLYWYRQTLGQGPEFLTYFQNEAQLEKSRLLSDRFSAERPKGSFSTLEIQRTEQGDSAMYLCASTLGETQYFGPGTRLLVL.

This clonotype has ten or more counts. J is TRBJ2-3 and V is TRBV12-3 or TRBV12-4; 9 bases align to TRBD1. Losses at the gene ends were 8 bases for V and 4 bases for J; bases not matched to a gene: 4. There are 13 residues in the CDR3. CDR3 protein: CASSRDRADTQYF. The CDR3 DNA follows: TGTGCCAGCTCCCGGGACAGGGCAGATACGCAGTATTTT.